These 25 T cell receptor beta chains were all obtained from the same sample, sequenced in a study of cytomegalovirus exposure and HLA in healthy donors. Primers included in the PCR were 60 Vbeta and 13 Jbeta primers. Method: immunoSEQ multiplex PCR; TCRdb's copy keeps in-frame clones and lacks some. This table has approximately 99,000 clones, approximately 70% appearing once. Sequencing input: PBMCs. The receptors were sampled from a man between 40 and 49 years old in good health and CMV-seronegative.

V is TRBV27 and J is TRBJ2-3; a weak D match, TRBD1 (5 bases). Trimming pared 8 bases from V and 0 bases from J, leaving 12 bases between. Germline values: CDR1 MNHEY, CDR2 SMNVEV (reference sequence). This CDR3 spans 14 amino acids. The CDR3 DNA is TGTGCCAGCGGGGCGGCTTCTAGCACAGATACGCAGTATTTT. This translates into CASGAASSTDTQYF.

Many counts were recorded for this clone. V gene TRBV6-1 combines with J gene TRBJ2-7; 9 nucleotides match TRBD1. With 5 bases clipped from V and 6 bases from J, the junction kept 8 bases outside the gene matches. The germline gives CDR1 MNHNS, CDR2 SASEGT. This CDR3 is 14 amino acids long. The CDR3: CASSSGTGSSEQYF. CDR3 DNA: TGTGCCAGCAGTTCCGGGACAGGGAGTAGCGAGCAGTACTTC.

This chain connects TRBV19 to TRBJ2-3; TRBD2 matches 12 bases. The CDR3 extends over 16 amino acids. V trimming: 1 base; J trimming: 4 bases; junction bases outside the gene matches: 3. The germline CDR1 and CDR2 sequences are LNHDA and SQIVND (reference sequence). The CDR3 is CASSIVPSGGADTQYF. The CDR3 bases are TGTGCCAGTAGTATAGTCCCTAGCGGGGGGGCAGATACGCAGTATTTT.

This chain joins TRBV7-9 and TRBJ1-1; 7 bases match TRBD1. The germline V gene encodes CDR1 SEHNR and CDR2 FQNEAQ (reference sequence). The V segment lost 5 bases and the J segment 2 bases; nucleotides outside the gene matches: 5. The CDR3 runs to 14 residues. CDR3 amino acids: CASSLGTENTEAFF. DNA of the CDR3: TGTGCCAGCAGCCTCGGGACAGAAAACACTGAAGCTTTCTTT.

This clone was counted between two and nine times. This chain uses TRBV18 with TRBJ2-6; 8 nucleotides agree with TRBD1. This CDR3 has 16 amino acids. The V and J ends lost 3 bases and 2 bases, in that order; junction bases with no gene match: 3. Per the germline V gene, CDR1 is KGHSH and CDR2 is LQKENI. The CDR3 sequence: CASSPQGAAGANVLTF. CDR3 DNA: TGTGCCAGCTCACCTCAGGGGGCGGCTGGGGCCAACGTCCTGACTTTC.

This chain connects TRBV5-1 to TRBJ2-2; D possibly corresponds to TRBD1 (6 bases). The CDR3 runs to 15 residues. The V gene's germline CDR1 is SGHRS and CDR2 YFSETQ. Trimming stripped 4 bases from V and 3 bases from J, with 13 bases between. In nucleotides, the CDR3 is TGCGCCAGCAGCACACAGGGTGGGCACACCGGGGAGCTGTTTTTT. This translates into CASSTQGGHTGELFF.

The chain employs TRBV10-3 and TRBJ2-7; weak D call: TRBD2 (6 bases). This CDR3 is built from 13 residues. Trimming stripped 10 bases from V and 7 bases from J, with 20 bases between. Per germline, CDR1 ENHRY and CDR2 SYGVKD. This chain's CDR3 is CATAGTRVQEQYF. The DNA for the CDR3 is TGTGCCACCGCCGGGACTCGAGTACAAGAGCAGTACTTC.

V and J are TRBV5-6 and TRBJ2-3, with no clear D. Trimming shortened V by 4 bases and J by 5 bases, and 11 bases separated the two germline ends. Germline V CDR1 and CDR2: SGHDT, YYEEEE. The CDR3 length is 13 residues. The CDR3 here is CASSQDRGDTQYF. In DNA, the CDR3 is TGTGCCAGCAGCCAAGACCGAGGAGATACGCAGTATTTT.

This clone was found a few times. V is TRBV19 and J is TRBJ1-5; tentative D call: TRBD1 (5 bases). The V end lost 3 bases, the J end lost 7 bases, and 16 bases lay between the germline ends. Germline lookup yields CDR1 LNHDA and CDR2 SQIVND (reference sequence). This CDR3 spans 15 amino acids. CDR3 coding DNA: TGTGCCAGTAGTATGTTGGGCAGGGTGGAGCAGCCCCAGCATTTT. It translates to CASSMLGRVEQPQHF.

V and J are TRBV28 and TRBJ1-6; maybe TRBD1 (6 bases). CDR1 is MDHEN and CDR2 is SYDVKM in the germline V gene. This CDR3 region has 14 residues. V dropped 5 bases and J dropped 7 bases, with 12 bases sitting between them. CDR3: CASSVGGGNSPLHF. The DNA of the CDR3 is TGTGCCAGCAGTGTGGGGGGGGGCAATTCACCCCTCCACTTT.

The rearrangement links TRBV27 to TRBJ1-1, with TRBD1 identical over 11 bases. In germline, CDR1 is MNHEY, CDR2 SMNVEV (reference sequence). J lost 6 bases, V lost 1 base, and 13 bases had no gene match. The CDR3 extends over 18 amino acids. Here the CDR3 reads CASSLLAGQGAASAEAFF. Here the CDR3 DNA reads TGTGCCAGCAGTTTATTAGCCGGACAGGGGGCTGCGAGCGCTGAAGCTTTCTTT.

The chain's CDR3 is CASSSWQGTEAFF. In nucleotides, the CDR3 is TGTGCCAGCAGTTCGTGGCAGGGCACTGAAGCTTTCTTT. The rearrangement uses TRBV27 and TRBJ1-1; possibly TRBD1 for D (5 bases). The ends were cut back, 4 bases at V and 4 bases at J, with 10 bases in the middle. The CDR3 has 13 residues. CDR1 and CDR2 (germline): MNHEY, SMNVEV (reference sequence).

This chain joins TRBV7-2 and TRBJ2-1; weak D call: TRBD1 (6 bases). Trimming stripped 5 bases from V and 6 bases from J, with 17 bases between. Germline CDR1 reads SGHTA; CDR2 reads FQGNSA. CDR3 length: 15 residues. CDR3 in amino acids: CASSRGGAGSNEQFF. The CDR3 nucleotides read TGTGCCAGCAGCCGTGGGGGCGCAGGGTCCAATGAGCAGTTCTTC.

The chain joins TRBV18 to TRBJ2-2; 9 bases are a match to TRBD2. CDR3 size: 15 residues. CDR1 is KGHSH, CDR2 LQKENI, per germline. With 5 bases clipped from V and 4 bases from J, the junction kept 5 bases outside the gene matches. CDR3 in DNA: TGTGCCAGCTCAGCCCTAGCGGGGTCCACCGGGGAGCTGTTTTTT. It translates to CASSALAGSTGELFF.

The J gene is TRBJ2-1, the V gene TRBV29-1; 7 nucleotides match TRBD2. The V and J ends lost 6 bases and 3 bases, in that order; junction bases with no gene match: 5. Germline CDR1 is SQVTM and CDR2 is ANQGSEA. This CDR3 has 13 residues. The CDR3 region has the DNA TGCAGCGTCCTGGGGGGGTTCTACAATGAGCAGTTCTTC. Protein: CSVLGGFYNEQFF.

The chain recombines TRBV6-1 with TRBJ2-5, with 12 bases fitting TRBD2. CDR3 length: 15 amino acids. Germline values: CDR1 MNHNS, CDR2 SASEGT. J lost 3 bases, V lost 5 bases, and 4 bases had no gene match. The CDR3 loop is CASSLLAGGEETQYF. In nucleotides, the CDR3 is TGTGCCAGCAGTTTACTAGCGGGGGGAGAAGAGACCCAGTACTTC.

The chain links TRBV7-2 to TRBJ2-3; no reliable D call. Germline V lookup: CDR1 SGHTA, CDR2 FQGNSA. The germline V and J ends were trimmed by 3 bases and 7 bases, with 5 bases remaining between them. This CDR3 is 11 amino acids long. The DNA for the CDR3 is TGTGCCAGCAGCTTCCTTAATACGCAGTATTTT. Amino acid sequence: CASSFLNTQYF.

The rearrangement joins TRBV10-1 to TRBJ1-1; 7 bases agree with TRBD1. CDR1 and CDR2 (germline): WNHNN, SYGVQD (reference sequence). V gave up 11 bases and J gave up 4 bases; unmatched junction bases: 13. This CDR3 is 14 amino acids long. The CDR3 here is CAQGGRGLCTEAFF. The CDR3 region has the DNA TGCGCCCAAGGAGGCAGGGGGTTATGCACTGAAGCTTTCTTT.

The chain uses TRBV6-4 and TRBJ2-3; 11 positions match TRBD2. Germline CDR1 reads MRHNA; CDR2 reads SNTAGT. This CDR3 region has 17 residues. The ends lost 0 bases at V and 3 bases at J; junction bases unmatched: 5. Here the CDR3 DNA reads TGTGCCAGCAGTGACTCGGTAGCGGGGGGGCCGACAGATACGCAGTATTTT. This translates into CASSDSVAGGPTDTQYF.

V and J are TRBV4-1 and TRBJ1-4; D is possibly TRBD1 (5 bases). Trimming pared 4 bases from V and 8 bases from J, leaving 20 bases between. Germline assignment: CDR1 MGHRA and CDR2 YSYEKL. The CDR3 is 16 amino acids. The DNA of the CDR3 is TGCGCCAGCAGCCCCCCCCGGACATACTCGAGAGAAAAACTGTTTTTT. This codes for CASSPPRTYSREKLFF.

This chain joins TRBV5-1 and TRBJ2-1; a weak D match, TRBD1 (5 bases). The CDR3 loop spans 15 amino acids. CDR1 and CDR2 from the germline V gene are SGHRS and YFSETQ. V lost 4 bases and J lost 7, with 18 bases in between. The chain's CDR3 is CASSRWGQSGNEQFF. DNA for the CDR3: TGCGCCAGCAGCCGATGGGGCCAGTCCGGAAATGAGCAGTTCTTC.

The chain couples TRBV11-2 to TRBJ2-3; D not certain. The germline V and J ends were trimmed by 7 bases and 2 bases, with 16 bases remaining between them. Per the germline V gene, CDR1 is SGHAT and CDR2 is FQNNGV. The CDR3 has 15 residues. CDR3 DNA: TGTGCCAGCAAGAATTGGCGGTCGTTCACAGATACGCAGTATTTT. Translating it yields CASKNWRSFTDTQYF.

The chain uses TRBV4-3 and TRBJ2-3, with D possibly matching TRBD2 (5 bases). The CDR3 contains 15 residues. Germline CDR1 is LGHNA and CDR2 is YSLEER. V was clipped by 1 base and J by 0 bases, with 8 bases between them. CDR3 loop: CASSQVERSTDTQYF. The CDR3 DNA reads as TGCGCCAGCAGCCAAGTCGAGCGGAGCACAGATACGCAGTATTTT.

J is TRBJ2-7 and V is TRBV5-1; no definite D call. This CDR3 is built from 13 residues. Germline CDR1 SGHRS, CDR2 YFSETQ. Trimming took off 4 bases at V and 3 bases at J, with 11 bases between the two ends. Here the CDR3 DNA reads TGCGCCAGCAGCCGCTTGGGCCTCTACGAGCAGTACTTC. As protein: CASSRLGLYEQYF.

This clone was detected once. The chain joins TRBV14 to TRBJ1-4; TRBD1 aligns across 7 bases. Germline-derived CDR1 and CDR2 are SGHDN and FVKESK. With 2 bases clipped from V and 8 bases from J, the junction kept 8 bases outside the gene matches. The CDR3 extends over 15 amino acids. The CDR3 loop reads CASSQHEGAREKLFF. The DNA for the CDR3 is TGTGCCAGCAGCCAACATGAGGGGGCACGGGAAAAACTGTTTTTT.